This TCR beta chain was identified during a study of cytomegalovirus exposure and HLA in healthy donors. Study-wide points: TCR beta sequences reportedly predicted most subjects' HLA-A and HLA-B alleles accurately. Within an earlier analysis, most TCR beta V segments proved productive either about 90% or about 30% of the time.

Germline trimming cut 0 bases from V and 8 bases from J; bases unmatched to any gene: 12. The CDR3 has 17 residues. CDR1 and CDR2 (germline): SGHTA, FQGNSA. The PCR used 60 Vbeta and 13 Jbeta primers. TCRdb's copy holds only in-frame clones and misses some; the assay was immunoSEQ multiplex PCR. This sample's table reports about 60,000 clones. As regards this clone: Its antigen is undetermined.

Each donor's status was that of a healthy bone marrow donor. The rearrangement links TRBV7-2 to TRBJ1-2, with 10 bases fitting TRBD1. The specimen sequenced was PBMCs. This clonotype was obtained from a boy aged 5-17 years in good health and CMV-seronegative. CDR3 in amino acids: CASSLARDRGLTLGYTF. CDR3 nucleotides: TGTGCCAGCAGCTTAGCGCGGGACAGGGGCTTAACGTTGGGCTACACCTTC. Drawing the rest from reference TRBV7-2 and TRBJ1-2, the complete variable domain is GAGVSQSPSNKVTEKGKDVELRCDPISGHTALYWYRQSLGQGLEFLIYFQGNSAPDKSGLPSDRFSAERTGGSVSTLTIQRTQQEDSAVYLCASSLARDRGLTLGYTFGSGTRLTVV.